One and the same sample provided the 30 T cell receptor beta chains below, sequenced in a study of shared T cell receptors in the human thymus. Method: immunoSEQ multiplex PCR; TCRdb's copy keeps in-frame clones and lacks some. Among 500,000 to 550,000 clones, about 80% were seen once, and the ten largest hold 0.013%. The sample also formed part of further work on human thymus T cells.

The sequencing input was thymocytes. The receptors come from a boy under three years old with a congenital heart defect.

The chain links TRBV29-1 to TRBJ2-1; TRBD1 is a possible D gene (5 bases). Germline V gene sequence: CDR1 SQVTM, CDR2 ANQGSEA. The CDR3 contains 10 residues. V was trimmed by 6 bases and J by 12 bases, leaving 12 bases between them. DNA for the CDR3: TGCAGCGTGGTCAAAGACAGGCAGTTCTTC. Residues: CSVVKDRQFF.

The genes are TRBV10-3 and TRBJ2-7; possibly TRBD2 for D (6 bases). The CDR3 extends over 15 amino acids. Trimming cost V 1 base and J 3 bases, with 13 bases left between them. Germline CDR1 reads ENHRY; CDR2 reads SYGVKD. CDR3 bases: TGTGCCATCAGTGAGTTGGGAGGTTACGGCTACGAGCAGTACTTC. Translation gives CAISELGGYGYEQYF.

This clone has a handful of counts. The chain has TRBV7-2 and TRBJ2-7; 7 bases match TRBD1. Germline V gene lookup returns CDR1 SGHTA and CDR2 FQGNSA. Unmatched junction bases numbered 6, after V lost 2 bases and J lost 2 bases. The CDR3 contains 15 residues. CDR3 nucleotide sequence: TGTGCCAGCAGCTTACAAGAACAGGGGACCTACGAGCAGTACTTC. It is translated as CASSLQEQGTYEQYF.

V gene TRBV6-1 combines with J gene TRBJ1-1; possibly TRBD1 for D (5 bases). The germline gives CDR1 MNHNS, CDR2 SASEGT. The CDR3 covers 15 residues. With 2 bases removed from V and 1 base from J, the gap between germline ends came to 11 bases. CDR3 loop: CASSESGSANTEAFF. The CDR3 nucleotides are TGTGCCAGCAGTGAATCAGGGTCGGCGAACACTGAAGCTTTCTTT.

The chain carries TRBV28 and TRBJ1-2; D is possibly TRBD1 (5 bases). The ends were cut back, 2 bases at V and 6 bases at J, with 7 bases in the middle. CDR1 is MDHEN, CDR2 SYDVKM, per germline. The CDR3 spans 12 residues. The DNA for the CDR3 is TGTGCCAGCAGTTTACGGGGGGATGGCTACACCTTC. This gives the protein CASSLRGDGYTF.

This chain joins TRBV25-1 and TRBJ2-5, with D perhaps matching TRBD2 (5 bases). Germline V CDR1 and CDR2: MGHDK, SYGVNS. Trimming shortened V by 2 bases and J by 3 bases, and 16 bases separated the two germline ends. This CDR3 region has 16 residues. Written as DNA, the CDR3 is TGTGCCAGCAGTGAAAGTACGCCGGGATCGGAAGAGACCCAGTACTTC. It codes for CASSESTPGSEETQYF.

This chain links TRBV6-1 with TRBJ2-2, with 10 bases aligning to TRBD2. With V trimmed by 5 bases and J by 1 base, 1 base remained unmatched. This CDR3 has 15 amino acids. CDR1 is MNHNS, CDR2 SASEGT, per germline. The chain's CDR3 is CASSSSGRNTGELFF. Here the CDR3 DNA reads TGTGCCAGCAGTTCTAGCGGGAGGAACACCGGGGAGCTGTTTTTT.

The chain links TRBV7-2 to TRBJ1-1, with D perhaps TRBD1 (5 bases). The CDR3 loop spans 17 amino acids. From germline, CDR1 is SGHTA and CDR2 FQGNSA. The V gene lost 1 base and the J gene lost 0 bases, with 15 bases spanning the gap. The CDR3 spells CASSLDSGKVMNTEAFF. CDR3 in DNA: TGTGCCAGCAGCTTAGATTCAGGGAAGGTCATGAACACTGAAGCTTTCTTT. The full variable domain, rest sourced from reference TRBV7-2 and TRBJ1-1, is GAGVSQSPSNKVTEKGKDVELRCDPISGHTALYWYRQSLGQGLEFLIYFQGNSAPDKSGLPSDRFSAERTGGSVSTLTIQRTQQEDSAVYLCASSLDSGKVMNTEAFFGQGTRLTVV.

The V gene is TRBV19, the J gene TRBJ1-5; 11 bases match TRBD1. The V segment lost 7 bases and the J segment 4 bases; nucleotides outside the gene matches: 6. CDR3 length: 15 amino acids. From germline, CDR1 is LNHDA and CDR2 SQIVND (reference sequence). CDR3 amino acids: CASTFRDRGNQPQHF. CDR3 bases: TGTGCCAGTACTTTCCGGGACAGGGGGAATCAGCCCCAGCATTTT.

The chain couples TRBV4-3 to TRBJ1-5; 9 bases match TRBD1. The V gene's germline CDR1 is LGHNA and CDR2 YSLEER. CDR3 length equals 17 residues. V lost 4 bases and J lost 1; bases outside the gene matches: 8. This CDR3 is CASSRAHRGLSNQPQHF. In DNA, the CDR3 is TGCGCCAGCAGCCGCGCTCACAGGGGGCTGAGCAATCAGCCCCAGCATTTT.

This rearrangement joins TRBV5-4 to TRBJ2-1; 9 bases line up with TRBD2. Unmatched junction bases numbered 15, after V lost 4 bases and J lost 1 base. Germline V CDR1 and CDR2: SGHNT, YYREEE (reference sequence). The CDR3 loop spans 19 amino acids. CDR3 loop: CASSQNGLAPPKSYNEQFF. The CDR3 DNA follows: TGTGCCAGCAGCCAAAACGGACTAGCGCCCCCTAAGTCCTACAATGAGCAGTTCTTC.

This clone has just a few counts. The chain joins TRBV28 to TRBJ2-6; D is perhaps TRBD1 (5 bases). The CDR3 runs 16 residues. Germline CDR1 reads MDHEN; CDR2 reads SYDVKM. Trimming left V 7 bases short and J 4 bases short, with 17 bases between. In nucleotides, the CDR3 is TGTGCCAGCATCCGCTCGGCAGGGCAAGGGGCCAACGTCCTGACTTTC. This translates into CASIRSAGQGANVLTF.

J is TRBJ2-1 and V is TRBV7-3; D perhaps matches TRBD2 (7 bases). The CDR3 has 15 residues. Per the germline V gene, CDR1 is SGHTA and CDR2 is FQGTGA. V lost 8 bases to trimming and J lost 4 bases, with 18 bases between them. The DNA for the CDR3 is TGTGCCAGCTCCATGGGGGGGCGCGGGTACAATGAGCAGTTCTTC. This encodes CASSMGGRGYNEQFF.

V gene TRBV14 combines with J gene TRBJ1-1; the match to TRBD1 covers 8 bases. Per germline, CDR1 SGHDN and CDR2 FVKESK. The junction had 5 bases not matched to a gene; V was cut back by 4 bases and J by 4 bases. The CDR3 runs 14 residues. In DNA form, the CDR3 reads TGTGCCAGCAGCCGAACCAGGGGGCCCACTGAAGCTTTCTTT. Its protein product is CASSRTRGPTEAFF.

V usage is TRBV7-2 and J usage is TRBJ2-7; D not certain. This CDR3 region has 16 residues. The V gene's germline CDR1 is SGHTA and CDR2 FQGNSA. With 4 bases removed from V and 5 bases from J, the gap between germline ends came to 21 bases. The CDR3 region has the DNA TGTGCCAGCAGCTACACTACCGGGTCCCAAGCTCACGAGCAGTACTTC. Translated: CASSYTTGSQAHEQYF.

This chain joins TRBV29-1 and TRBJ2-7, with TRBD2 as a possible D gene (6 bases). Trimming removed 5 bases at V and 5 bases at J, with 10 bases between. The CDR3 extends over 11 amino acids. Germline CDR1 SQVTM, CDR2 ANQGSEA. CDR3: CSVFREDEQYF. The CDR3 DNA reads TGCAGCGTTTTTAGGGAGGACGAGCAGTACTTC.

The chain couples TRBV7-2 to TRBJ2-7, with D possibly matching TRBD1 (6 bases). This CDR3 comprises 15 residues. Germline assignment: CDR1 SGHTA and CDR2 FQGNSA. V lost 5 bases to trimming and J lost 0 bases, with 14 bases between them. The CDR3 loop is CASSPVRGSSYEQYF. CDR3 DNA sequence: TGTGCCAGCAGCCCTGTTAGGGGGAGCTCCTACGAGCAGTACTTC.

The V and J genes are TRBV7-8 and TRBJ2-4; 9 bases fit TRBD2. The CDR3 loop spans 16 amino acids. V dropped 2 bases and J dropped 7; count of bases not matched to a gene: 9. Germline CDR1 SGHVS, CDR2 FQNEAQ. CDR3 sequence (DNA): TGTGCCAGCAGCTTATATGGGCGGGAGGGGTTGAACATTCAGTACTTC. Amino acid sequence: CASSLYGREGLNIQYF.

The chain links TRBV19 to TRBJ2-1, with 10 bases aligning to TRBD2. The CDR3 totals 20 residues. CDR1 is LNHDA, CDR2 SQIVND, per germline (reference sequence). J lost 7 bases, V lost 6 bases, and 24 bases had no gene match. The DNA for the CDR3 is TGTGCCAGTAGCTTAGCGGGAAGGCCTAGCGGGAGTATAGGGGTAAATGAGCAGTTCTTC. Residues: CASSLAGRPSGSIGVNEQFF.

The chain joins TRBV19 to TRBJ2-4; D ambiguous. Between the trimmed V and J ends, which lost 3 bases and 9 bases, there was a span of 9 bases. CDR1 and CDR2 (germline): LNHDA, SQIVND (reference sequence). The CDR3 totals 12 residues. CDR3 sequence: CASSMPTGIQYF. Here the CDR3 DNA reads TGTGCCAGTAGTATGCCGACGGGCATTCAGTACTTC.

The gene calls are TRBV29-1 and TRBJ2-1, with 10 bases matching TRBD2. With 7 bases clipped from V and 5 bases from J, the junction kept 5 bases outside the gene matches. Germline V gene sequence: CDR1 SQVTM, CDR2 ANQGSEA. The CDR3 spans 13 residues. CDR3 amino acids: CSGSSGRDNEQFF. The CDR3, as DNA: TGCAGCGGATCTAGCGGGAGAGACAATGAGCAGTTCTTC.

The chain carries TRBV10-3 and TRBJ1-2; 10 bases line up with TRBD1. The CDR3 sequence is 13 residues long. Germline CDR1 and CDR2: ENHRY and SYGVKD. V lost 6 bases and J lost 8; bases outside the gene matches: 6. Here the CDR3 DNA reads TGTGCCATCAGGGGGGACAGGGGCGCCGGCTACACCTTC. Translating gives CAIRGDRGAGYTF.

CDR3 DNA sequence: TGTGCCAGCAGCAACGGCGGGAGGGCCTACAATGAGCAGTTCTTC. This gives the protein CASSNGGRAYNEQFF. The chain is built from TRBV21-1 and TRBJ2-1; the table names TRBD2, a call not compared with the DNA. TRBV21-1 is a known pseudogene. The CDR3 covers 15 residues.

This chain connects TRBV2 to TRBJ2-1, with 9 positions matching TRBD2. The CDR3 runs to 12 residues. J was trimmed by 15 bases and V by 4 bases; bases with no gene match: 7. Germline CDR1 is SNHLY and CDR2 is FYNNEI. CDR3 in DNA: TGTGCCAGCAGTGTGGGGGCGGGGGGGCGGTTCTTC. It is translated as CASSVGAGGRFF. Supplemented by reference TRBV2 and TRBJ2-1, the full variable domain reads EPEVTQTPSHQVTQMGQEVILRCVPISNHLYFYWYRQILGQKVEFLVSFYNNEISEKSEIFDDQFSVERPDGSNFTLKIRSTKLEDSAMYFCASSVGAGGRFFGPGTRLTVL.

The chain has TRBV28 and TRBJ2-7, with 7 bases identical to TRBD1. CDR1 and CDR2 (germline): MDHEN, SYDVKM. Losses at the gene ends were 10 bases for V and 2 bases for J; bases not matched to a gene: 5. This CDR3 spans 12 amino acids. The CDR3 loop is CATSTGPYEQYF. DNA of the CDR3: TGTGCCACCTCGACAGGGCCCTACGAGCAGTACTTC.

The J gene is TRBJ1-2, the V gene TRBV19, with D unclear. The CDR3 spans 16 residues. Per the germline V gene, CDR1 is LNHDA and CDR2 is SQIVND (reference sequence). Trimming removed 4 bases at V and 2 bases at J, with 17 bases between. In DNA form, the CDR3 reads TGTGCCAGTAGTAATATCTGGCGGGGAGGGAACTATGGCTACACCTTC. Its translation: CASSNIWRGGNYGYTF.

The chain couples TRBV28 to TRBJ2-7; tentative D call: TRBD1 (5 bases). The CDR3 covers 14 residues. Germline V lookup: CDR1 MDHEN, CDR2 SYDVKM. Trimming took off 5 bases at V and 2 bases at J, with 13 bases between the two ends. CDR3: CASSGPGKAYEQYF. The CDR3 bases are TGTGCCAGCAGTGGCCCAGGGAAGGCCTACGAGCAGTACTTC.

As regards this clone: This specimen includes other DNA sequences encoding the same CDR3. This chain joins TRBV18 and TRBJ2-7; tentatively, D is TRBD1 (5 bases). Between the trimmed V and J ends, which lost 3 bases and 2 bases, there was a span of 11 bases. CDR1 and CDR2 from the germline V gene are KGHSH and LQKENI. This CDR3 has 14 residues. CDR3 loop: CASSPGRAPYEQYF. As DNA, the CDR3 is TGTGCCAGCTCACCGGGCAGGGCACCCTACGAGCAGTACTTC.

Details on this clone: One end of the junction does not line up with germline, which may come from a read error. The J gene is TRBJ2-7, the V gene TRBV11-2, with 9 bases identical to TRBD2. Per the germline V gene, CDR1 is SGHAT and CDR2 is FQNNGV. CDR3 length: 14 amino acids. CDR3 protein: CASEGIAGVVEQYF. DNA of the CDR3: TGCGCTAGTGAAGGGATAGCGGGAGTAGTCGAGCAGTACTTC.

This clone came up once. The chain's CDR3 is CASSLSRDRGSPLHF. Here the CDR3 DNA reads TGTGCCAGCAGTTTATCGCGTGACAGAGGTTCACCCCTCCACTTT. This rearrangement joins TRBV27 to TRBJ1-6, with TRBD1 as a possible D gene (5 bases). This CDR3 is built from 15 residues. Germline CDR1 reads MNHEY; CDR2 reads SMNVEV (reference sequence). V shed 0 bases and J shed 9 bases, with 12 bases lying between them.